Following are 5 T cell receptor beta chains from one sample sequenced in a study of T-cell reconstitution after alpha-beta-depleted transplantation in children. Unique molecular identifiers were used to barcode this TCRbeta library. TCRdb analysed the PCR reads with MiXCR anew, one entry per CDR3 protein. The table has some 300,000 distinct CDR3 sequences, around 10% seen once. Sequencing was performed on PBMCs, taken before TCRalphabeta/CD19-depleted stem cell transplant. The receptors were gathered from a boy under two years old with acute myeloid leukemia, due to receive a stem cell transplant.

This clonotype was recorded many times. The rearrangement links TRBV20-1 to TRBJ2-1, with 15 positions matching TRBD2. This CDR3 region has 17 residues. Germline V gene data show CDR1 as DFQATT and CDR2 as SNEGSKA (reference sequence). V lost 1 base, J lost 2 bases, and 3 bases stayed unmatched. The CDR3 nucleotides are TGCAGTGCTAGAGGGACTAGCGGGGGGGCAGCCTACAATGAGCAGTTCTTC. Protein sequence: CSARGTSGGAAYNEQFF.

This clonotype was seen at least ten times. The chain recombines TRBV29-1 with TRBJ2-1; 7 nucleotides match TRBD2. Looked up from germline, CDR1 is SQVTM and CDR2 is ANQGSEA. V dropped 7 bases and J dropped 6; count of bases not matched to a gene: 6. This CDR3 contains 12 residues. CDR3 sequence: CSETSQINEQFF. In nucleotides, the CDR3 is TGCAGCGAGACTAGCCAAATCAATGAGCAGTTCTTC.

This clonotype has at least ten counts. The chain joins TRBV5-1 to TRBJ2-2; 9 nucleotides line up with TRBD1. Germline CDR1 is SGHRS and CDR2 is YFSETQ. This CDR3 is built from 18 residues. Trimming took 1 base from V and 0 from J; bases not matched to a gene: 7. The DNA of the CDR3 is TGCGCCAGCAGCTTGCCCCCCGGGACAGGGACGAACACCGGGGAGCTGTTTTTT. This gives the protein CASSLPPGTGTNTGELFF.

This clonotype occurred many times. The rearrangement uses TRBV6-5 and TRBJ2-2, with D tentatively TRBD1 (5 bases). Trimming cost V 7 bases and J 4 bases, with 7 bases left between them. The CDR3 extends over 12 amino acids. Looked up from germline, CDR1 is MNHEY and CDR2 is SVGAGI. The CDR3 DNA reads as TGTGCCAGCAAAGGGGTCACCGGGGAGCTGTTTTTT. Its translation is CASKGVTGELFF.

This clonotype showed up just a few times. The chain employs TRBV20-1 and TRBJ2-5, with 13 positions matching TRBD2. This CDR3 region has 15 residues. V lost 5 bases and J lost 2; bases outside the gene matches: 5. The germline CDR1 and CDR2 sequences are DFQATT and SNEGSKA (reference sequence). The CDR3 nucleotides are TGCAGTGCTTCCTCGACTAGCGGGGGGCAAGAGACCCAGTACTTC. Translation: CSASSTSGGQETQYF.